The 28 T cell receptor beta chains listed next were all sequenced from one sample in a study of T cell responses to AZD1222 COVID-19 vaccine. Sequencing was performed with immunoSEQ multiplex PCR; in TCRdb, only in-frame clones are kept and a portion is missing. The sample lists around 140,000 clones, about 94% occurring once. Specimen: peripheral blood, collected on day 0 of AZD1222 vaccination. The receptor set was obtained from an adult in good health.

This clone came up once. V and J are TRBV7-9 and TRBJ2-3; D not resolved. The germline gives CDR1 SEHNR, CDR2 FQNEAQ (reference sequence). V was shortened by 0 bases and J by 4 bases, with 2 bases between the two germline ends. The CDR3 spans 12 residues. The CDR3 sequence is CASSLAADTQYF. The DNA for the CDR3 is TGTGCCAGCAGCTTAGCCGCAGATACGCAGTATTTT.

The CDR3 DNA reads as TGCGCCAGCAGCACCGGACAGGGGAGGACGACTGAAGCTTTCTTT. This codes for CASSTGQGRTTEAFF. J is TRBJ1-1 and V is TRBV5-1; 9 bases map to TRBD1. Germline V CDR1 and CDR2: SGHRS, YFSETQ. CDR3 length: 15 residues. V was pared by 4 bases and J by 5 bases, with 9 bases of the junction left unmatched.

This clone came up once. CDR3: CASSFLMNTEAFF. DNA of the CDR3: TGTGCCAGCAGTTTTCTCATGAACACTGAAGCTTTCTTT. This chain links TRBV6-5 with TRBJ1-1; D is unclear. Germline V lookup: CDR1 MNHEY, CDR2 SVGAGI. This CDR3 contains 13 residues. The V and J ends lost 4 bases and 0 bases respectively, with 6 bases between them.

The V gene is TRBV18, the J gene TRBJ2-5; D possibly corresponds to TRBD1 (6 bases). The germline V and J ends were trimmed by 4 bases and 3 bases, with 12 bases remaining between them. The CDR3 runs 14 residues. Germline V gives CDR1 KGHSH, CDR2 LQKENI. The CDR3 is CASSLFDRKETQYF. In nucleotides, the CDR3 is TGTGCCAGCTCACTATTCGACAGGAAAGAGACCCAGTACTTC.

This chain links TRBV5-3 with TRBJ1-5; D unclear. TRBV5-3 falls under the ORF class, with uncertain function. The CDR3 extends over 11 amino acids. The V end lost 2 bases, the J end lost 3 bases, and 0 bases lay between the germline ends. The CDR3 DNA follows: TGTGCCAGAAGCTTCAATCAGCCCCAGCATTTT. Its translation is CARSFNQPQHF.

The chain couples TRBV3-1 (or the pseudogene TRBV3-2) to TRBJ1-4; D ambiguous. V was pared by 4 bases and J by 3 bases, with 9 bases between. Germline CDR1 is LGHDT and CDR2 is YNNKEL (reference sequence). The CDR3 is made up of 14 amino acids. CDR3 nucleotide sequence: TGTGCCAGCAGCCGAGACCGAGCTAATGAAAAACTGTTTTTT. This codes for CASSRDRANEKLFF.

This sequence joins TRBV7-2 and TRBJ2-5; 12 nucleotides line up with TRBD2. Germline V CDR1 and CDR2: SGHTA, FQGNSA. The CDR3 loop spans 16 amino acids. Germline trimming cut 5 bases from V and 3 bases from J; bases unmatched to any gene: 7. This CDR3 reads CASSGRRTSGEETQYF. The CDR3 coding sequence is TGTGCCAGCAGCGGACGCCGGACTAGCGGGGAAGAGACCCAGTACTTC.

The gene calls are TRBV20-1 and TRBJ1-2, with D unresolved. This CDR3 has 11 residues. Germline V gives CDR1 DFQATT, CDR2 SNEGSKA (reference sequence). Trimming stripped 8 bases from V and 6 bases from J, with 13 bases between. The CDR3 DNA follows: TGCAGTACTTGGTTGAACGATGGCTACACCTTC. As protein: CSTWLNDGYTF.

This clone was seen once. This rearrangement joins TRBV5-1 to TRBJ2-7, with 7 bases matching TRBD1. The CDR3 is made up of 13 amino acids. Germline V gene data show CDR1 as SGHRS and CDR2 as YFSETQ. Trimming cost V 4 bases and J 3 bases; bases outside gene matches: 4. The CDR3 sequence is CASSQGDGYEQYF. For the CDR3, the DNA is TGCGCCAGCAGCCAGGGGGATGGCTACGAGCAGTACTTC.

J is TRBJ1-1 and V is TRBV11-2; 8 bases map to TRBD1. The CDR3 runs 16 residues. The junction had 9 bases not matched to a gene; V was cut back by 5 bases and J by 1 base. Germline V gene sequence: CDR1 SGHAT, CDR2 FQNNGV. CDR3 residues: CASSGTRQGPNTEAFF. The DNA of the CDR3 is TGTGCCAGCAGCGGCACACGACAGGGGCCGAACACTGAAGCTTTCTTT.

The gene calls are TRBV12-3 or TRBV12-4 and TRBJ2-3; D unresolved. Trimming stripped 3 bases from V and 5 bases from J, with 3 bases between. The CDR3 spans 11 residues. CDR3 region: CASSLGDTQYF. CDR3 DNA: TGTGCCAGCAGTTTGGGAGATACGCAGTATTTT.

The chain recombines TRBV19 with TRBJ2-2; 13 nucleotides line up with TRBD2. CDR1 LNHDA and CDR2 SQIVND come from the germline V gene (reference sequence). Unmatched junction bases numbered 6, after V lost 6 bases and J lost 5 bases. This CDR3 contains 16 residues. This CDR3 is CASSRTSGSSTGELFF. The CDR3 nucleotides are TGTGCCAGTAGCCGGACTAGCGGGAGCAGTACCGGGGAGCTGTTTTTT.

The chain links TRBV5-6 to TRBJ2-5; a weak D match, TRBD2 (6 bases). V shed 6 bases and J shed 1 base, with 13 bases lying between them. This CDR3 has 14 amino acids. Germline lookup yields CDR1 SGHDT and CDR2 YYEEEE. The CDR3 reads CASTPLAAQETQYF. CDR3 DNA: TGTGCCAGCACCCCACTAGCTGCCCAAGAGACCCAGTACTTC.

The rearrangement uses TRBV15 and TRBJ2-3; 10 bases align to TRBD2. This CDR3 is 14 amino acids long. V gave up 7 bases and J gave up 1 base; unmatched junction bases: 2. Looked up from germline, CDR1 is LNHNV and CDR2 is YYDKDF (reference sequence). The CDR3, as DNA: TGTGCCACCACCGGACTAGCGGGCACAGATACGCAGTATTTT. The encoded protein is CATTGLAGTDTQYF.

This clone was seen only a few times. CDR3 coding DNA: TGTGCCAGCAGCCGTACCCCCAATCAGCCCCAGCATTTT. It yields the protein CASSRTPNQPQHF. V and J are TRBV3-1 (or the pseudogene TRBV3-2) and TRBJ1-5; D is undetermined. Per the germline V gene, CDR1 is LGHDT and CDR2 is YNNKEL (reference sequence). V was trimmed by 4 bases and J by 3 bases, leaving 7 bases between them. The CDR3 runs to 13 residues.

Only a few counts were recorded for this clone. The V and J genes are TRBV28 and TRBJ1-1; D unclear. The CDR3 is 11 residues long. V was clipped by 4 bases and J by 7 bases, with 7 bases between them. Germline V gene lookup returns CDR1 MDHEN and CDR2 SYDVKM. As DNA, the CDR3 is TGTGCCAGCAGTTATTTAGGTGAAGCTTTCTTT. It codes for CASSYLGEAFF. Looking up the rest from reference TRBV28 and TRBJ1-1 gives the full variable domain: DVKVTQSSRYLVKRTGEKVFLECVQDMDHENMFWYRQDPGLGLRLIYFSYDVKMKEKGDIPEGYSVSREKKERFSLILESASTNQTSMYLCASSYLGEAFFGQGTRLTVV.

This clone showed up just once. The gene calls are TRBV4-1 and TRBJ1-2; D remains unclear. This CDR3 is built from 14 residues. The germline V and J ends were trimmed by 0 bases and 4 bases, with 9 bases remaining between them. CDR1 and CDR2 (germline): MGHRA, YSYEKL. DNA of the CDR3: TGCGCCAGCAGCCAAGAGGGCCGGGGCTATGGCTACACCTTC. Protein sequence: CASSQEGRGYGYTF.

This chain uses TRBV7-2 with TRBJ2-1, with a weak D call TRBD2 (5 bases). The CDR3 consists of 16 residues. Deletions cut 4 bases from V and 6 bases from J, with 19 bases between. Per the germline V gene, CDR1 is SGHTA and CDR2 is FQGNSA. CDR3 sequence reads: CASSSYLGVRGNEQFF. CDR3 DNA sequence: TGTGCCAGCAGCTCCTACCTGGGCGTTCGGGGCAATGAGCAGTTCTTC.

V and J are TRBV19 and TRBJ2-7; no reliable D call. The V gene lost 8 bases and the J gene lost 5 bases, with 13 bases spanning the gap. CDR3 size: 12 residues. The germline gives CDR1 LNHDA, CDR2 SQIVND (reference sequence). The CDR3, as DNA: TGTGCCAGTGAAAGTGCGAGGAACGAGCAGTACTTC. Protein product: CASESARNEQYF.

This chain connects TRBV11-1 to TRBJ2-7; TRBD2 matches at 11 bases. CDR1 SGHAT and CDR2 FQDESV come from the germline V gene (reference sequence). The CDR3 has 14 amino acids. The V gene end was trimmed by 6 bases and the J gene end by 4 bases; junction bases not matched to a gene: 5. As DNA, the CDR3 is TGTGCCAGCAGAGATACTAGCGGGAGATACGAGCAGTACTTC. It specifies CASRDTSGRYEQYF.

The chain joins TRBV30 to TRBJ2-7; tentatively, D is TRBD2 (7 bases). This CDR3 is built from 15 residues. Germline assignment: CDR1 GTSNPN and CDR2 SVGIG (reference sequence). The V end was cut by 3 bases, the J end by 0 bases, with 15 bases between. CDR3 sequence (DNA): TGTGCCTGGAGCGGGGGGACATTCAACTCCTACGAGCAGTACTTC. It yields the protein CAWSGGTFNSYEQYF. The full variable domain, in which reference TRBV30 and TRBJ2-7 provide the parts outside the CDR3, is SQTIHQWPATLVQPVGSPLSLECTVEGTSNPNLYWYRQAAGRGLQLLFYSVGIGQISSEVPQNLSASRPQDRQFILSSKKLLLSDSGFYLCAWSGGTFNSYEQYFGPGTRLTVT.

The chain recombines TRBV10-2 with TRBJ2-7, with D maybe TRBD1 (7 bases). The CDR3 consists of 11 residues. V was clipped by 3 bases and J by 10 bases, with 10 bases between them. Germline CDR1 WSHSY, CDR2 SAAADI. The CDR3 DNA follows: TGCGCCAGCAGTGACAGGGGGGTCCAGTACTTC. This sequence encodes CASSDRGVQYF.

The rearrangement uses TRBV27 and TRBJ2-3; perhaps D is TRBD1 or TRBD2 (6 bases each). CDR3 length: 17 amino acids. V lost 6 bases and J lost 6, with 25 bases in between. Germline assignment: CDR1 MNHEY and CDR2 SMNVEV (reference sequence). The CDR3 DNA follows: TGTGCCAGCAGCCATACCACCGGGGGCTTAAGCTGGGATACGCAGTATTTT. The encoded protein is CASSHTTGGLSWDTQYF.

V usage is TRBV29-1 and J usage is TRBJ1-2; no definite D call. Germline V gene data show CDR1 as SQVTM and CDR2 as ANQGSEA. The ends were cut back, 4 bases at V and 8 bases at J, with 8 bases in the middle. CDR3 length: 10 amino acids. DNA of the CDR3: TGCAGCGTTGGACAAGGCGGCTACACCTTC. Its protein product is CSVGQGGYTF.

The chain combines TRBV7-6 with TRBJ1-5; tentatively, D is TRBD1 (6 bases). The V end was cut by 5 bases, the J end by 7 bases, with 9 bases between. The CDR3 consists of 12 residues. Germline CDR1 SGHVS, CDR2 FNYEAQ. The CDR3 region is CASSPQGQPQHF. CDR3 DNA: TGTGCCAGCAGCCCCCAGGGGCAGCCCCAGCATTTT.

This clone has only one observation. The chain uses TRBV10-3 and TRBJ2-7; TRBD1 aligns across 7 bases. Germline loops: CDR1 ENHRY, CDR2 SYGVKD. The CDR3 loop spans 15 amino acids. V dropped 7 bases and J dropped 0; count of bases not matched to a gene: 9. The CDR3 is CAIMGTGTASYEQYF. The CDR3 DNA follows: TGTGCCATCATGGGGACCGGGACAGCCTCCTACGAGCAGTACTTC.

The chain's CDR3 is CASSLAGGHNEQFF. As DNA, the CDR3 is TGTGCCAGCAGCTTAGCGGGAGGGCACAATGAGCAGTTCTTC. This sequence joins TRBV13 and TRBJ2-1; 8 positions match TRBD2. The CDR3 runs 14 residues. The trim removed 1 base at V and 5 bases at J, leaving 1 base unmatched. Germline V gene sequence: CDR1 PRHDT, CDR2 FYEKMQ (reference sequence).

CDR3 loop: CASRPPGQGTYEQYF. Here the CDR3 DNA reads TGTGCCAGTCGACCTCCGGGACAGGGAACTTACGAGCAGTACTTC. The gene calls are TRBV19 and TRBJ2-7, with TRBD1 matching over 9 bases. The V gene end was trimmed by 8 bases and the J gene end by 4 bases; junction bases not matched to a gene: 12. CDR3 length: 15 amino acids. CDR1 LNHDA and CDR2 SQIVND come from the germline V gene (reference sequence).